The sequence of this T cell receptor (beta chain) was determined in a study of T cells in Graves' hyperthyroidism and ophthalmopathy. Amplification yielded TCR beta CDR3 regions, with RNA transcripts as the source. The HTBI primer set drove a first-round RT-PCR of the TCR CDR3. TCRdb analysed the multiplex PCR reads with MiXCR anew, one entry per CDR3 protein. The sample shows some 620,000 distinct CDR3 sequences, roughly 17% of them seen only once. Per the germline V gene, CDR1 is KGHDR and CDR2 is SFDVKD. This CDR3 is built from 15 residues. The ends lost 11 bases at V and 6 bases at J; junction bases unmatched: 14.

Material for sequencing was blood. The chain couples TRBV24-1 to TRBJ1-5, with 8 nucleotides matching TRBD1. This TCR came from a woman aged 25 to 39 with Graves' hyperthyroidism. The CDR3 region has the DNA TGTGCCAGCACCGACCGACAGGGGAGGATTCAGCCCCAGCATTTT. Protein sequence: CASTDRQGRIQPQHF.